The 3 T cell receptor beta chains in this list originate from one sample, sequenced in a study of graft-versus-host responses after intestinal transplantation. Sequencing was performed with immunoSEQ multiplex PCR; in TCRdb, only in-frame clones are kept and a portion is missing. The table includes some 84,000 clones, roughly 80% detected once. Which antigens these TCRs recognize remains unknown. The sequencing here drew on unstimulated CD4+ T cells sorted from spleen or lymph node cells, taken before intestinal transplant. These receptors were obtained from a human donor who received an intestinal transplant.

Remarks on this clone: One end of the junction fails to match germline, which may point to a read error. V is TRBV7-7 and J is TRBJ2-1, with a weak D call TRBD2 (5 bases). The CDR3 is 14 residues long. Germline CDR1 and CDR2: SSHAT and FNYEAQ (reference sequence). The CDR3 spells CASSLSSGSGEQFF. The DNA of the CDR3 is TGTGCTAGCAGCTTATCGTCGGGGAGTGGGGAGCAGTTCTTC.

This sequence joins TRBV30 and TRBJ1-2, with 10 bases identical to TRBD1. CDR1 and CDR2 (germline): GTSNPN, SVGIG (reference sequence). V shed 5 bases, J shed 3 bases, and the junction held 6 bases outside the gene matches. The CDR3 is 14 amino acids. The CDR3: CAWDRGQRDYGYTF. For the CDR3, the DNA is TGTGCCTGGGACAGGGGGCAGCGAGACTATGGCTACACCTTC.

The chain uses TRBV4-1 and TRBJ2-7, with D maybe TRBD2 (6 bases). Germline V CDR1 and CDR2: MGHRA, YSYEKL. CDR3 length: 17 amino acids. The V end lost 0 bases, the J end lost 3 bases, and 18 bases lay between the germline ends. This CDR3 is CASSQDKLTGLNYEQYF. In nucleotides, the CDR3 is TGCGCCAGCAGCCAAGATAAGCTGACGGGACTCAACTACGAGCAGTACTTC.